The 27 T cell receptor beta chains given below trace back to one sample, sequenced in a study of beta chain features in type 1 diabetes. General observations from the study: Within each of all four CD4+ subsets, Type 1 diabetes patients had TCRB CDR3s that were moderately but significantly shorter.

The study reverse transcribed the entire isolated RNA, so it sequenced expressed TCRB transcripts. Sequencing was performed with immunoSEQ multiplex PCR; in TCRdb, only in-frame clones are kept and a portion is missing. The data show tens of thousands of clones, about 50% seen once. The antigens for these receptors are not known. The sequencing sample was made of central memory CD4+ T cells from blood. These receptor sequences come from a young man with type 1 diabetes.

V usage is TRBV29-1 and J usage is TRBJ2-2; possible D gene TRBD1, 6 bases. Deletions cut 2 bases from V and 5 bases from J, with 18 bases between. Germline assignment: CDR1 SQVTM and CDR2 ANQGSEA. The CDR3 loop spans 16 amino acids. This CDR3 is CSVEKSAGVRTGELFF. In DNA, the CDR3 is TGCAGCGTTGAAAAATCGGCAGGGGTTAGGACCGGGGAGCTGTTTTTT.

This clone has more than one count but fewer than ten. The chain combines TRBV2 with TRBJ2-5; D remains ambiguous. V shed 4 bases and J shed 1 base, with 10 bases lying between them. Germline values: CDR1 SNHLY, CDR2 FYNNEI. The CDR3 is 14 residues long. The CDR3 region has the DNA TGTGCCAGCAGTGGGTATCAGGTCCAAGAGACCCAGTACTTC. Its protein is CASSGYQVQETQYF.

DNA of the CDR3: TGTGCCAGCTCCCCGCGGACAGGAGTTTTCACTGAAGCTTTCTTT. Encoded protein: CASSPRTGVFTEAFF. This chain uses TRBV18 with TRBJ1-1, with 7 bases aligning to TRBD1. Germline V gene lookup returns CDR1 KGHSH and CDR2 LQKENI. V was clipped by 6 bases and J by 4 bases; unmatched bases: 11. The CDR3 sequence is 15 residues long.

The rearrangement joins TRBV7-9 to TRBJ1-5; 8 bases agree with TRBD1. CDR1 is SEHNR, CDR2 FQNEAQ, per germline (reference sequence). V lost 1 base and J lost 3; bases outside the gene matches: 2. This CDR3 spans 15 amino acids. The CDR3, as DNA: TGTGCCAGCAGCTTAGGACAGGGGAACAATCAGCCCCAGCATTTT. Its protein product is CASSLGQGNNQPQHF.

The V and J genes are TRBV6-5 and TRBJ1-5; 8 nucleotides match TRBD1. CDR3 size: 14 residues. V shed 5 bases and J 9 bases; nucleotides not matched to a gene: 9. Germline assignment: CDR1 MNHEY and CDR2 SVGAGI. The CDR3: CASSNRQGLSPQHF. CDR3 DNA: TGTGCCAGCAGTAACCGACAGGGGCTATCGCCCCAGCATTTT.

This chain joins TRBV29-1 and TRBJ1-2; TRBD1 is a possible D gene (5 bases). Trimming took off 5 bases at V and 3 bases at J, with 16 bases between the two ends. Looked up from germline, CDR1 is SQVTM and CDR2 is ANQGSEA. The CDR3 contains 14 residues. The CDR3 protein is CSVKVQGRDYGYTF. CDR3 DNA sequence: TGCAGCGTTAAGGTGCAGGGAAGAGACTATGGCTACACCTTC.

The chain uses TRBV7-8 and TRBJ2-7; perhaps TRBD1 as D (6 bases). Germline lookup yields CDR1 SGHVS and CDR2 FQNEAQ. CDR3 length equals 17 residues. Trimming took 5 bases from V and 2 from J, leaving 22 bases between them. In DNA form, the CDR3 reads TGTGCCAGCAGCCCGCGCCTATCTGACAGGACCCCCTACGAGCAGTACTTC. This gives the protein CASSPRLSDRTPYEQYF.

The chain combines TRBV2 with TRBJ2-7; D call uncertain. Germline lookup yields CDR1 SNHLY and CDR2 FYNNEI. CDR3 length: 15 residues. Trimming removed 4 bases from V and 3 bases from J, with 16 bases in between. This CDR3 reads CASSGWLPRGYEQYF. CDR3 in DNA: TGTGCCAGCAGTGGGTGGCTGCCCAGAGGCTACGAGCAGTACTTC.

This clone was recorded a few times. The CDR3 loop is CASSIVPGSYNEQFF. CDR3 nucleotides: TGTGCCAGTAGTATAGTACCGGGCTCCTACAATGAGCAGTTCTTC. The chain combines TRBV19 with TRBJ2-1, with D hard to call. The CDR3 is 15 amino acids. V gave up 1 base and J gave up 0 bases, with 7 bases separating them. CDR1 LNHDA and CDR2 SQIVND come from the germline V gene (reference sequence).

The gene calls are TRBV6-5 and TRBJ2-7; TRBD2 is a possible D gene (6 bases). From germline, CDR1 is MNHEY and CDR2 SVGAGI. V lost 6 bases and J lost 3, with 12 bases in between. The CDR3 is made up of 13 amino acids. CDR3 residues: CASSSGGNYEQYF. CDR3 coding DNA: TGTGCCAGCAGCTCCGGGGGAAACTACGAGCAGTACTTC.

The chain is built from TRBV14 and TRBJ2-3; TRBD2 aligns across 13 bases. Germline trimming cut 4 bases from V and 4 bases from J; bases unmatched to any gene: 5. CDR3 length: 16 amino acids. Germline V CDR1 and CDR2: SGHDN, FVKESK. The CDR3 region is CASSPGLAGHSDTQYF. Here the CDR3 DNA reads TGTGCCAGCAGCCCGGGACTAGCGGGGCACTCAGATACGCAGTATTTT.

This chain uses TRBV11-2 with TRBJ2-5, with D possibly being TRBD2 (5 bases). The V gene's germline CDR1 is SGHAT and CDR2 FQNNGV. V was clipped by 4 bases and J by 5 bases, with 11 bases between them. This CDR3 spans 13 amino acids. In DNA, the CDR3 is TGTGCCAGCAGCTACCTTTCGGGGGAGACCCAGTACTTC. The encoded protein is CASSYLSGETQYF.

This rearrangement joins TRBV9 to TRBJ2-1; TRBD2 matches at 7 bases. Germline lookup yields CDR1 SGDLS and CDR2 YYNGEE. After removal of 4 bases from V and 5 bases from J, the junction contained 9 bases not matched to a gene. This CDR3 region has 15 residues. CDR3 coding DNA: TGTGCCAGCAGCACCCGGACGGGAGGTGACAATGAGCAGTTCTTC. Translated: CASSTRTGGDNEQFF.

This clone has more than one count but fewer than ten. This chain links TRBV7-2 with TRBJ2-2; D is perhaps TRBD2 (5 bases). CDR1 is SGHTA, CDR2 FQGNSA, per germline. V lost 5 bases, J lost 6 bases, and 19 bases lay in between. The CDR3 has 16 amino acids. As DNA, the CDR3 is TGTGCCAGCAGCACCTCTCGCGGGTCCTATGCCGGGGAGCTGTTTTTT. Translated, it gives CASSTSRGSYAGELFF. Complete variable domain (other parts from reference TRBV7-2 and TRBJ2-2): GAGVSQSPSNKVTEKGKDVELRCDPISGHTALYWYRQSLGQGLEFLIYFQGNSAPDKSGLPSDRFSAERTGGSVSTLTIQRTQQEDSAVYLCASSTSRGSYAGELFFGEGSRLTVL.

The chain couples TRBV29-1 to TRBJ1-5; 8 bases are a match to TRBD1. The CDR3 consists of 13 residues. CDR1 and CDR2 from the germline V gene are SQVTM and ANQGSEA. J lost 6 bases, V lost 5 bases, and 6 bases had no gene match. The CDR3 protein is CSVTQGEGQPQHF. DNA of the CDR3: TGCAGCGTTACACAGGGGGAGGGTCAGCCCCAGCATTTT.

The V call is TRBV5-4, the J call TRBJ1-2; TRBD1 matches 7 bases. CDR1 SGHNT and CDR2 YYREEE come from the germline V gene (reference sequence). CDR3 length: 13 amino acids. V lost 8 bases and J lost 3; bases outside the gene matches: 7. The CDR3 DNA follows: TGTGCCAGTTATAGACAGGGCGACTATGGCTACACCTTC. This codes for CASYRQGDYGYTF.

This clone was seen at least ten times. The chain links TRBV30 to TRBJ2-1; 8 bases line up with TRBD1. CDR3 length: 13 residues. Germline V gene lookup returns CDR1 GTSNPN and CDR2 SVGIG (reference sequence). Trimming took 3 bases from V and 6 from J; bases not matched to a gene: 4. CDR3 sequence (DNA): TGTGCCTGGAGACGGGACAGGCCCAATGAGCAGTTCTTC. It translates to CAWRRDRPNEQFF.

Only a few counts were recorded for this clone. The CDR3 reads CASSEGLAEQREYF. In DNA, the CDR3 is TGTGCCAGCTCAGAGGGACTAGCGGAACAGCGCGAGTACTTC. The chain joins TRBV18 to TRBJ2-7; TRBD2 matches 11 bases. The CDR3 totals 14 residues. CDR1 and CDR2 from the germline V gene are KGHSH and LQKENI. The trim removed 5 bases at V and 11 bases at J, leaving 11 bases unmatched. The variable domain in full, with the rest retrieved from reference TRBV18 and TRBJ2-7, is NAGVMQNPRHLVRRRGQEARLRCSPMKGHSHVYWYRQLPEEGLKFMVYLQKENIIDESGMPKERFSAEFPKEGPSILRIQQVVRGDSAAYFCASSEGLAEQREYFGPGTRLTVT.

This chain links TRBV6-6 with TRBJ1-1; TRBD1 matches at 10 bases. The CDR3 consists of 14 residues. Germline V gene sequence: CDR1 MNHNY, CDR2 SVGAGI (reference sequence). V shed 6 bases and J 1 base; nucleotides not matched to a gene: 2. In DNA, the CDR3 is TGTGCCAGCAGGGGACAGGGGAGGAACACTGAAGCTTTCTTT. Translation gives CASRGQGRNTEAFF.

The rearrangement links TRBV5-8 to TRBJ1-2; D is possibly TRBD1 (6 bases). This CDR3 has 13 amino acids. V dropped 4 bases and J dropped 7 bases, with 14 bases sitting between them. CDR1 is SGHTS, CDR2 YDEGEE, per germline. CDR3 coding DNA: TGTGCCAGCAGCGCTTACAGGGAATTTGGCTACACCTTC. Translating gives CASSAYREFGYTF.

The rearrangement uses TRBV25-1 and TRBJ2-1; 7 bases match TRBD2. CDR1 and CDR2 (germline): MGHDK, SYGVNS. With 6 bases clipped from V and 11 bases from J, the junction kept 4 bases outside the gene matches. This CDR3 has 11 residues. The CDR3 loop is CASSWGGQQFF. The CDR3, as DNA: TGTGCCAGCAGCTGGGGGGGACAGCAGTTCTTC.

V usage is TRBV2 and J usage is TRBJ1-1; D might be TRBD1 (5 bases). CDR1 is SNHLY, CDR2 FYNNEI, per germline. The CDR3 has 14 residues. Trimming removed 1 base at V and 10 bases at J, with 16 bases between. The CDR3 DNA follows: TGTGCCAGCAGTGAAGGCGGTAAGGGGTTACGAGCTTTCTTT. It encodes CASSEGGKGLRAFF.

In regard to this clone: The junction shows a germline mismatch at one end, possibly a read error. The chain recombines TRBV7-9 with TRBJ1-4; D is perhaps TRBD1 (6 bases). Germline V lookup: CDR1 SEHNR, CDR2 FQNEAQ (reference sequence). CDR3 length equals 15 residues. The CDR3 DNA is TGTGCCAGCATCTTATTCGTAGGGACACGTGAAAAACTGTTTTTT. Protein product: CASILFVGTREKLFF.

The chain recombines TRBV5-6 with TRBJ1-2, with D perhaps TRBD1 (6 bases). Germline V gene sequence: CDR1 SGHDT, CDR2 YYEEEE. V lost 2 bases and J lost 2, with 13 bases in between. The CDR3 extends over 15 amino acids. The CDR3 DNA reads TGTGCCAGCAGCTTCACCGGGACAACCAACTATGGCTACACCTTC. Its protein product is CASSFTGTTNYGYTF.

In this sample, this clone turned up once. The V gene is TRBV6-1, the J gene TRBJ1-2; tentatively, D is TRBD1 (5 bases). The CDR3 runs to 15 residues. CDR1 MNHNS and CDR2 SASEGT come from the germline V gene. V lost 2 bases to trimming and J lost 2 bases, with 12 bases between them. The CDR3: CASSERGGRNYGYTF. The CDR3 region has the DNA TGTGCCAGCAGTGAAAGGGGCGGTCGAAACTATGGCTACACCTTC.

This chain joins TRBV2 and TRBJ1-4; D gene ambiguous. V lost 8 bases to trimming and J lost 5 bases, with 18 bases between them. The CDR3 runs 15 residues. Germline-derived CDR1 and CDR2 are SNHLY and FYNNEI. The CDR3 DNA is TGTGCCAGCGGCGGTTTGTTTTGGCAGAATGAAAAACTGTTTTTT. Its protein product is CASGGLFWQNEKLFF.

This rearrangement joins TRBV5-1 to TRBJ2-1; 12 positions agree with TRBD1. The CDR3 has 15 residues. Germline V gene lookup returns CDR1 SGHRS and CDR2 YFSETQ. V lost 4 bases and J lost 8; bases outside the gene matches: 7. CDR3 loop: CASSRDRGPRDEQFF. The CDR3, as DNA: TGCGCCAGCAGCCGGGACAGGGGGCCGAGGGATGAGCAGTTCTTC.